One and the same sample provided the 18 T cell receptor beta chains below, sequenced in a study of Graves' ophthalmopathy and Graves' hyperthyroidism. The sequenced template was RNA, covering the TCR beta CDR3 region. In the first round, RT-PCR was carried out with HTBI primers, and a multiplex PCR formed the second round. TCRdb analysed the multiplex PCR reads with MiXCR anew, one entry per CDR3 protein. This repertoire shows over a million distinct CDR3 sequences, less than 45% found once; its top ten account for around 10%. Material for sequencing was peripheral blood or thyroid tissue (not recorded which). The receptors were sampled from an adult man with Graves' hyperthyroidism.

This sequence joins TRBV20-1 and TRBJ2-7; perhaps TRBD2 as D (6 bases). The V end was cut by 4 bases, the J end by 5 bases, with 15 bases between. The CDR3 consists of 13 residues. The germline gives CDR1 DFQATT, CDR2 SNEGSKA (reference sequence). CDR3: CSATRPGVNEQYF. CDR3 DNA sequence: TGCAGTGCTACCCGTCCGGGGGTGAACGAGCAGTACTTC.

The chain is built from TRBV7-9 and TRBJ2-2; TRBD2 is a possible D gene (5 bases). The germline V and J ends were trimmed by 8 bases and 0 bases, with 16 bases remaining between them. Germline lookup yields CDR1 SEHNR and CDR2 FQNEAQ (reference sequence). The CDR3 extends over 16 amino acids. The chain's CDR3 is CASAPIGGPNTGELFF. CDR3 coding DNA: TGTGCCAGCGCCCCCATCGGAGGTCCGAACACCGGGGAGCTGTTTTTT.

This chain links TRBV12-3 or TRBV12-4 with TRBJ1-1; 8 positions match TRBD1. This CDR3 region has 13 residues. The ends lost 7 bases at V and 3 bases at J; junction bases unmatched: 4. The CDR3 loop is CASTQGAHTEAFF. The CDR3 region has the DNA TGTGCCAGCACCCAGGGGGCCCACACTGAAGCTTTCTTT.

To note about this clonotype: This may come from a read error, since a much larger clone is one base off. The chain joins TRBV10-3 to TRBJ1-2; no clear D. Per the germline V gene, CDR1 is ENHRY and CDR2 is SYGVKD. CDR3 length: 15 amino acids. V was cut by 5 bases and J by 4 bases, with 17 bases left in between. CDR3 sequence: CAISYASKSTYGYTF. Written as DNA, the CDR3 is TGTGCCATCAGTTATGCCTCGAAGTCGACCTATGGCTACACCTTC.

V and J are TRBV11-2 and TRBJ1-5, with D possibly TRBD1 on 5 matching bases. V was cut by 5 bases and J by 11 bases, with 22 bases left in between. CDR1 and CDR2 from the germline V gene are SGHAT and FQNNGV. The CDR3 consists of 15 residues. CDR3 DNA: TGTGCCAGCAGCGAGTGGGGCAGACACCAAGAGACCCAGCATTTT. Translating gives CASSEWGRHQETQHF. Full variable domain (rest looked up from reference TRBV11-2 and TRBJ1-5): EAGVAQSPRYKIIEKRQSVAFWCNPISGHATLYWYQQILGQGPKLLIQFQNNGVVDDSQLPKDRFSAERLKGVDSTLKIQPAKLEDSAVYLCASSEWGRHQETQHFGDGTRLSIL.

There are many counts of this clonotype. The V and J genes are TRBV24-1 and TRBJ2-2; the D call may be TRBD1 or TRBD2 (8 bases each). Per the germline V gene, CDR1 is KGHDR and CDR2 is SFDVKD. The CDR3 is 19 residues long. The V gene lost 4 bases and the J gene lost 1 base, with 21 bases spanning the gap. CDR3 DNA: TGTGCCACCAGTGACTTTGGACAGGGTAGCGGGGTGAACACCGGGGAGCTGTTTTTT. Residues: CATSDFGQGSGVNTGELFF.

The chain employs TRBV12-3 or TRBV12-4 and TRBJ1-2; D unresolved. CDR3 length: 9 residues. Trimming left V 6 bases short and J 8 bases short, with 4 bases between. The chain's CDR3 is CASRLGYTF. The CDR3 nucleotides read TGTGCCAGCAGACTGGGCTACACCTTC.

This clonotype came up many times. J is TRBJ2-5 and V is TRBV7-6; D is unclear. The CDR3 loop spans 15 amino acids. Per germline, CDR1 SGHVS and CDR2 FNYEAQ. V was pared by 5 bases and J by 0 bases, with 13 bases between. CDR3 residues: CASSPEVTYQETQYF. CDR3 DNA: TGTGCCAGCAGCCCGGAAGTGACCTACCAAGAGACCCAGTACTTC.

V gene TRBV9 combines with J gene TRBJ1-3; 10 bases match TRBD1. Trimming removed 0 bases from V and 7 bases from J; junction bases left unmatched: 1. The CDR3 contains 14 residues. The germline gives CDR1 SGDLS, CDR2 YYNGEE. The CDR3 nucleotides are TGTGCCAGCAGCGTAGGACAGGGGGCGAACACCATATATTTT. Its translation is CASSVGQGANTIYF.

The CDR3 nucleotides read TGTGCCAGCACGCAAGGGACAAACTACGAGCAGTACTTC. Translation: CASTQGTNYEQYF. J is TRBJ2-7 and V is TRBV18, with D possibly being TRBD1 (6 bases). The germline V and J ends were trimmed by 8 bases and 3 bases, with 14 bases remaining between them. Per germline, CDR1 KGHSH and CDR2 LQKENI. This CDR3 is 13 amino acids long.

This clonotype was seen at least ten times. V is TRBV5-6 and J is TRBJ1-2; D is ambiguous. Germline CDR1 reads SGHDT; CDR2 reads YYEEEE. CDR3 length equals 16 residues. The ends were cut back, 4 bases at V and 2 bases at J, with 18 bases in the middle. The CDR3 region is CASSEEITSRNYGYTF. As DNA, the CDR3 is TGTGCCAGCAGCGAAGAGATTACGTCACGCAACTATGGCTACACCTTC.

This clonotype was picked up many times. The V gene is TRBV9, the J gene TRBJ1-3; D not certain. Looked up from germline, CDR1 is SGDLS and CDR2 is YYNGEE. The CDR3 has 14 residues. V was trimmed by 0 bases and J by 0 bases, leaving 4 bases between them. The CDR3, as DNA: TGTGCCAGCAGCGTAGCGGTCTCTGGAAACACCATATATTTT. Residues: CASSVAVSGNTIYF.

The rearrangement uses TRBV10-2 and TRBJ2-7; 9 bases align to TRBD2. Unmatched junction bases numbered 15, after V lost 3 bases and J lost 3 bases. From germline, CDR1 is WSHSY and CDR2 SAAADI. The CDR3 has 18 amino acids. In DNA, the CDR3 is TGCGCCAGCAGTGATGAGGCTAGCGGGATACCATTTAGCTACGAGCAGTACTTC. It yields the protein CASSDEASGIPFSYEQYF.

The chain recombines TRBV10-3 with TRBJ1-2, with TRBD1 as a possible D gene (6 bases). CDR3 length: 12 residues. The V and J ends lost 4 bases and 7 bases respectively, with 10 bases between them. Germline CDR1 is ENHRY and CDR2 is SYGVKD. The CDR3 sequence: CAISAGESGYTF. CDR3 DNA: TGTGCCATCAGTGCAGGGGAAAGTGGCTACACCTTC.

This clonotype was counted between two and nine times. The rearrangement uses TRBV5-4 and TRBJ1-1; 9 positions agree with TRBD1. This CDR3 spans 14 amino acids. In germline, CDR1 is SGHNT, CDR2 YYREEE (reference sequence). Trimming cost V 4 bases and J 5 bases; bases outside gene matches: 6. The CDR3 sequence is CASSQGQGETEAFF. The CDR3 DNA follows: TGTGCCAGCAGCCAGGGACAGGGCGAAACTGAAGCTTTCTTT.

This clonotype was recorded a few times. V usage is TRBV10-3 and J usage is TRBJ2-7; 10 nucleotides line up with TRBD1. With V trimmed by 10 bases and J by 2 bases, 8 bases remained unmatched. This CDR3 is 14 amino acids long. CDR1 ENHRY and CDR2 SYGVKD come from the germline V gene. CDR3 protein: CASRRGTGAYEQYF. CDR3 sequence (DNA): TGTGCCAGCAGAAGGGGGACAGGGGCCTACGAGCAGTACTTC.

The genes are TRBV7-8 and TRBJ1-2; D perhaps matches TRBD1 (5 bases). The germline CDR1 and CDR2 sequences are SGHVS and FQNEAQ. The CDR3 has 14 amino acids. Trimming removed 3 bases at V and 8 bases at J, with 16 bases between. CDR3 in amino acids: CASSLGVKVLGYTF. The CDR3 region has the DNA TGTGCCAGCAGCTTGGGGGTAAAGGTGTTGGGCTACACCTTC.

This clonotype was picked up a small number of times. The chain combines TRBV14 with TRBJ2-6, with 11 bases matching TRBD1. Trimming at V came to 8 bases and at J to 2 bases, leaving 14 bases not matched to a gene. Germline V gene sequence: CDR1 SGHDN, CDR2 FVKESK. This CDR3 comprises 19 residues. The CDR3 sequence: CASSTTIGQGAAGANVLTF. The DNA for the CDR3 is TGTGCCAGCTCAACTACGATCGGACAGGGGGCTGCTGGGGCCAACGTCCTGACTTTC.